The clone carrying this TCR beta chain was detected a few times. This specimen comes from a study of CD8+ T cells in alopecia areata. Sample treatment: oral pan-JAK inhibitor, 5-10 mg twice daily. As the sequencing template, cDNA was produced by extracting RNA and reverse transcribing it. This table comes from immunoSEQ multiplex PCR, and its TCRdb copy is limited to in-frame clones, with some not included. The table lists more than 150,000 clones, 60% to 70% of them singletons. V dropped 0 bases and J dropped 4 bases, with 4 bases sitting between them. This CDR3 spans 13 amino acids. Germline loops: CDR1 SGHRS, CDR2 YFSETQ.

The receptor was derived from a human donor with alopecia areata. This chain connects TRBV5-1 to TRBJ2-2; unclear D gene. This material consisted of CD4+ T cells sorted from blood, taken at week 4, from a patient treated with tofacitinib. CDR3 DNA sequence: TGCGCCAGCAGCTTGGCTAGCACCGGGGAGCTGTTTTTT. It translates to CASSLASTGELFF.